This T cell receptor beta chain is drawn from a study of vaccination and CD4 T cells after COVID-19. At the level of the study: Across the group, participants received two doses of either BNT162b2 or mRNA-1273 vaccine.

TCRdb reanalysed the PCR reads using MiXCR and keeps one entry per CDR3 protein. This repertoire shows approximately 17,000 distinct CDR3 sequences, less than 65% found once; its top ten account for about 1.1%. CDR1 KGHDR and CDR2 SFDVKD come from the germline V gene. Trimming pared 12 bases from V and 4 bases from J, leaving 15 bases between. This CDR3 spans 13 amino acids. This TCR was sampled from a human donor who had recovered from COVID-19. The sample here was CD4+ T cells from blood, taken after SARS-CoV-2 vaccination. The V gene is TRBV24-1, the J gene TRBJ2-1; a possible D gene is TRBD1 (7 bases). The CDR3 DNA follows: TGTGCCTCCCAGGGGGGAGGATACAATGAGCAGTTCTTC. It yields the protein CASQGGGYNEQFF.